Listed here are 21 T cell receptor beta chains from one sample, sequenced in a study of T cell clonotyping in hematopoietic cell transplantation. Profiling relied on immunoSEQ multiplex PCR, and the TCRdb table lists in-frame clones only, not all of them. The sample records approximately 27,000 clones, 90% to 95% being singletons. The time point: recipient sample about 28 days before transplant, after cytoreduction. The specimen was peripheral blood mononuclear cells, collected before stem cell transplant. These receptors all stem from a man aged 50-59 years with acute myeloid leukemia. Some clones in this sample may be carry-over from other donors' samples.

The V and J genes are TRBV7-2 and TRBJ2-3; D uncertain. Trimming removed 1 base at V and 10 bases at J, with 18 bases between. The CDR3 contains 15 residues. The germline gives CDR1 SGHTA, CDR2 FQGNSA. The CDR3 DNA sequence: TGTGCCAGCAGCTTAGGAACGGGTCTCGCTGGGCCGCAGTATTTT. Its translation: CASSLGTGLAGPQYF.

The chain is built from TRBV6-5 and TRBJ2-1, with TRBD2 as a possible D gene (5 bases). Germline V gene sequence: CDR1 MNHEY, CDR2 SVGAGI. The CDR3 is 15 residues long. The V and J ends lost 2 bases and 8 bases respectively, with 16 bases between them. This CDR3 reads CASSYRGLPSDEQFF. CDR3 coding DNA: TGTGCCAGCAGTTACAGAGGGTTACCTTCGGATGAGCAGTTCTTC.

This chain connects TRBV30 to TRBJ1-5; D gene ambiguous. The germline V and J ends were trimmed by 3 bases and 7 bases, with 13 bases remaining between them. The CDR3 totals 13 residues. Germline-derived CDR1 and CDR2 are GTSNPN and SVGIG (reference sequence). CDR3 coding DNA: TGTGCCTGGAGCGAACATTCGGGACAGCCCCAGCATTTT. Translation gives CAWSEHSGQPQHF.

This clone was counted a single time. This chain links TRBV27 with TRBJ1-3; tentative D call: TRBD1 (5 bases). V was trimmed by 3 bases and J by 0 bases, leaving 9 bases between them. The CDR3 has 15 residues. The germline gives CDR1 MNHEY, CDR2 SMNVEV (reference sequence). DNA for the CDR3: TGTGCCAGCAGTTTCAGGGTTTACTCTGGAAACACCATATATTTT. This encodes CASSFRVYSGNTIYF.

This chain connects TRBV11-2 to TRBJ1-1; D uncertain. Germline CDR1 reads SGHAT; CDR2 reads FQNNGV. V dropped 3 bases and J dropped 3 bases, with 8 bases sitting between them. The CDR3 has 13 residues. The CDR3, as DNA: TGTGCCAGCAGCTTCGGTCCGGACACTGAAGCTTTCTTT. This codes for CASSFGPDTEAFF. Using reference TRBV11-2 and TRBJ1-1 for the parts outside the CDR3, the full variable domain is EAGVAQSPRYKIIEKRQSVAFWCNPISGHATLYWYQQILGQGPKLLIQFQNNGVVDDSQLPKDRFSAERLKGVDSTLKIQPAKLEDSAVYLCASSFGPDTEAFFGQGTRLTVV.

The rearrangement links TRBV27 to TRBJ2-7, with 7 bases identical to TRBD2. This CDR3 region has 15 residues. Germline V lookup: CDR1 MNHEY, CDR2 SMNVEV (reference sequence). Unmatched junction bases numbered 10, after V lost 6 bases and J lost 2 bases. The CDR3 spells CASRPAGWETYEQYF. Written as DNA, the CDR3 is TGTGCCAGCAGGCCAGCGGGGTGGGAAACCTACGAGCAGTACTTC.

The chain carries TRBV27 and TRBJ1-5; 7 nucleotides line up with TRBD1. Trimming removed 4 bases from V and 4 bases from J; junction bases left unmatched: 13. Germline V CDR1 and CDR2: MNHEY, SMNVEV (reference sequence). The CDR3 totals 17 residues. CDR3 amino acids: CASSSRLDRVANQPQHF. In DNA form, the CDR3 reads TGTGCCAGCAGTTCCCGACTCGACAGGGTAGCAAATCAGCCCCAGCATTTT.

Only a few counts were recorded for this clone. This sequence joins TRBV7-2 and TRBJ1-1; D uncertain. The CDR3 covers 13 residues. V lost 4 bases, J lost 1 base, and 7 bases lay in between. Germline V gene sequence: CDR1 SGHTA, CDR2 FQGNSA. The CDR3 protein is CASSSGPNTEAFF. As DNA, the CDR3 is TGTGCCAGCAGCTCAGGTCCGAACACTGAAGCTTTCTTT.

In this sample, this clone turned up once. V usage is TRBV5-6 and J usage is TRBJ1-2; weak D call: TRBD1 (6 bases). V lost 0 bases to trimming and J lost 3 bases, with 9 bases between them. Germline lookup yields CDR1 SGHDT and CDR2 YYEEEE. The length of the CDR3 is 14 residues. CDR3 nucleotides: TGTGCCAGCAGCTTGGACAGGGATCACTATGGCTACACCTTC. Protein: CASSLDRDHYGYTF.

The chain uses TRBV6-6 and TRBJ2-1; maybe TRBD1 (5 bases). The V end lost 9 bases, the J end lost 4 bases, and 13 bases lay between the germline ends. The length of the CDR3 is 13 residues. CDR1 is MNHNY, CDR2 SVGAGI, per germline (reference sequence). The CDR3 coding sequence is TGTGCCAGAGGCGCAGGGTCTTACAATGAGCAGTTCTTC. This translates into CARGAGSYNEQFF.

The V gene is TRBV7-2, the J gene TRBJ1-2; TRBD1 matches 8 bases. The CDR3 is 15 residues long. The trim removed 4 bases at V and 5 bases at J, leaving 9 bases unmatched. In germline, CDR1 is SGHTA, CDR2 FQGNSA. Here the CDR3 reads CASSSGQGMSYGYTF. As DNA, the CDR3 is TGTGCCAGCAGCTCAGGACAGGGTATGAGTTATGGCTACACCTTC. Variable domain in full (rest from reference TRBV7-2 and TRBJ1-2): GAGVSQSPSNKVTEKGKDVELRCDPISGHTALYWYRQSLGQGLEFLIYFQGNSAPDKSGLPSDRFSAERTGGSVSTLTIQRTQQEDSAVYLCASSSGQGMSYGYTFGSGTRLTVV.

This sequence joins TRBV5-4 and TRBJ2-1, with D possibly matching TRBD1 (6 bases). The V end was cut by 4 bases, the J end by 6 bases, with 14 bases between. In germline, CDR1 is SGHNT, CDR2 YYREEE (reference sequence). The CDR3 sequence is 14 residues long. Written as DNA, the CDR3 is TGTGCCAGCAGCGGGGGCCCCGGACCCAATGAGCAGTTCTTC. It translates to CASSGGPGPNEQFF.

This rearrangement joins TRBV6-6 to TRBJ2-2, with no clear D. Germline CDR1 and CDR2: MNHNY and SVGAGI (reference sequence). The CDR3 runs 13 residues. V lost 7 bases, J lost 1 base, and 7 bases lay in between. In DNA, the CDR3 is TGTGCCAGCACCCCAGGGAACACCGGGGAGCTGTTTTTT. Its protein product is CASTPGNTGELFF.

The genes are TRBV27 and TRBJ2-3; D gene ambiguous. This CDR3 spans 13 amino acids. Trimming took off 6 bases at V and 2 bases at J, with 9 bases between the two ends. The V gene's germline CDR1 is MNHEY and CDR2 SMNVEV (reference sequence). This CDR3 reads CASSWGSTDTQYF. The CDR3 DNA is TGTGCCAGCAGCTGGGGATCCACAGATACGCAGTATTTT.

The chain recombines TRBV7-2 with TRBJ2-7; weak D call: TRBD1 (5 bases). This CDR3 comprises 14 residues. V lost 6 bases and J 7 bases, leaving 19 bases between the germline ends. CDR1 and CDR2 (germline): SGHTA, FQGNSA. In nucleotides, the CDR3 is TGTGCCAGCAGAGTAGGGGCGGCCGCAGGGGAGCAGTACTTC. This gives the protein CASRVGAAAGEQYF.

The gene calls are TRBV5-4 and TRBJ2-1; the D is unclear. The ends were cut back, 0 bases at V and 0 bases at J, with 10 bases in the middle. CDR1 is SGHNT and CDR2 is YYREEE in the germline V gene (reference sequence). The CDR3 is 16 residues long. CDR3 residues: CASSLGRLSSYNEQFF. CDR3 DNA: TGTGCCAGCAGCTTGGGGCGGTTAAGCTCCTACAATGAGCAGTTCTTC.

The chain joins TRBV19 to TRBJ1-5; TRBD1 is a possible D gene (5 bases). This CDR3 spans 13 amino acids. Between the trimmed V and J ends, which lost 8 bases and 2 bases, there was a span of 10 bases. Germline values: CDR1 LNHDA, CDR2 SQIVND (reference sequence). The CDR3 bases are TGTGCCAGTGAAGACAGCCGCAATCAGCCCCAGCATTTT. Protein: CASEDSRNQPQHF.

CDR3 in amino acids: CASSLHPPTDGYGYTF. CDR3 DNA sequence: TGCGCCAGCAGCCTCCACCCACCGACAGACGGCTATGGCTACACCTTC. The chain links TRBV4-3 to TRBJ1-2, with D possibly being TRBD1 (5 bases). The CDR3 is 16 residues long. Germline V CDR1 and CDR2: LGHNA, YSLEER. Trimming removed 4 bases at V and 4 bases at J, with 19 bases between.

In this sample, this clone turned up once. The CDR3 bases are TGCGCCAGCAGCTTTTCAGGGGACAACACCGGGGAGCTGTTTTTT. The encoded protein is CASSFSGDNTGELFF. The chain employs TRBV5-1 and TRBJ2-2; TRBD1 is a possible D gene (6 bases). Germline V lookup: CDR1 SGHRS, CDR2 YFSETQ. With 2 bases removed from V and 2 bases from J, the gap between germline ends came to 10 bases. The CDR3 loop spans 15 amino acids.

V and J are TRBV9 and TRBJ2-6; 8 nucleotides agree with TRBD1. Germline loops: CDR1 SGDLS, CDR2 YYNGEE. After removal of 4 bases from V and 0 bases from J, the junction contained 12 bases not matched to a gene. CDR3 length equals 19 residues. CDR3 residues: CASSPRQGTGNSGANVLTF. As DNA, the CDR3 is TGTGCCAGCAGCCCGCGACAGGGGACCGGCAACTCTGGGGCCAACGTCCTGACTTTC.

Written as DNA, the CDR3 is TGTGCCAGCAGTGCTACAGGGAACACTGAAGCTTTCTTT. Translated: CASSATGNTEAFF. This chain connects TRBV6-1 to TRBJ1-1, with D perhaps matching TRBD1 (5 bases). V lost 4 bases and J 1 base, leaving 7 bases between the germline ends. CDR3 length equals 13 residues. Germline lookup yields CDR1 MNHNS and CDR2 SASEGT.